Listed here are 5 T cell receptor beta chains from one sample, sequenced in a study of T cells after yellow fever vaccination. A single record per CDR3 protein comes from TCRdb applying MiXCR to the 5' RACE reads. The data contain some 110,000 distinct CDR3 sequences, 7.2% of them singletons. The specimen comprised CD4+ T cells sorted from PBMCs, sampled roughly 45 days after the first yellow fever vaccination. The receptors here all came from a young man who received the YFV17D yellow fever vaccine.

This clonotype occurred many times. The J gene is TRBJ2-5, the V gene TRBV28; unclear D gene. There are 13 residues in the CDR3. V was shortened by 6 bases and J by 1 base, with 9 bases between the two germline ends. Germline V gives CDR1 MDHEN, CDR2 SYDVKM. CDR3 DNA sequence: TGTGCCAGCAGACTGCGGTCCCAAGAGACCCAGTACTTC. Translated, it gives CASRLRSQETQYF.

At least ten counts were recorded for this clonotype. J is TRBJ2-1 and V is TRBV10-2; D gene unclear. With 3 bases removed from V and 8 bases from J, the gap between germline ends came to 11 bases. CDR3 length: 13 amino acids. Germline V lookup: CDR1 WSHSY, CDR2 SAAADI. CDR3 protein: CASSDASGDEQFF. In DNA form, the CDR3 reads TGCGCCAGCAGTGATGCGTCTGGGGATGAGCAGTTCTTC.

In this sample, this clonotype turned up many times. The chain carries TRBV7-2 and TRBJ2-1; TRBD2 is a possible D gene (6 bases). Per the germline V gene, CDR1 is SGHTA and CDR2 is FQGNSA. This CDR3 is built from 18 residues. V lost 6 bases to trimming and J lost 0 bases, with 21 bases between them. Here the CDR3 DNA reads TGTGCCAGCAGACCTCCTGCGGGGCTGGGGCGCTCCTACAATGAGCAGTTCTTC. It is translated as CASRPPAGLGRSYNEQFF.

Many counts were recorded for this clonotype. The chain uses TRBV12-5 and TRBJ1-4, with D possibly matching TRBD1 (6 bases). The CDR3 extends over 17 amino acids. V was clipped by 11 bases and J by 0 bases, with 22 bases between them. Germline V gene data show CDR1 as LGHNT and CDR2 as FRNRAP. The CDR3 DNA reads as TGTGCTCGATGCAGGGGCCCTCATCCGGCAACTAATGAAAAACTGTTTTTT. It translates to CARCRGPHPATNEKLFF.

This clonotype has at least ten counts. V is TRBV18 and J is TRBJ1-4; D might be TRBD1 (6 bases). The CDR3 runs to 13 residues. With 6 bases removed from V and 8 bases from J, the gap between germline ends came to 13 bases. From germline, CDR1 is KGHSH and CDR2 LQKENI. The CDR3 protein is CASSDRQVEKLFF. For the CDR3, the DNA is TGTGCCAGCTCCGACCGACAGGTCGAAAAACTGTTTTTT.